Listed below are T cell receptor beta chains from one sample, sequenced in a study of identical twins. TCRdb used MiXCR to reprocess the 5' RACE reads, holding one entry per CDR3 protein. The sample has about 1.7 million distinct CDR3 sequences, under 35% seen once. What was sequenced was cord blood. These receptors were collected from a newborn girl in good health. The CDR3 runs from the conserved cysteine through the conserved F or W. A D gene is named only where the DNA matches it firmly. The size of a clone is reported for some rows only, either as once, few or many, or as a class for expanded clones.

TRBV4-1	.	few	TRBJ1-2	CASSQFLISGYGYTF	TGCGCCAGCAGCCAATTCCTAATATCGGGCTATGGCTACACCTTC
TRBV12-3/TRBV12-4	.	.	TRBJ2-7	CASSFRLGLSYNEQYF	TGTGCCAGCAGTTTCCGTCTGGGCCTGTCCTACAATGAGCAGTACTTC
TRBV12-3/TRBV12-4	TRBD1	many	TRBJ2-7	CASSFRTGGYEQYF	TGTGCCAGCAGTTTCCGGACAGGGGGTTACGAGCAGTACTTC
TRBV24-1	.	few	TRBJ2-3	CATSDATFLTGDTQYF	TGTGCCACCAGTGATGCGACATTCCTGACTGGAGATACGCAGTATTTT
TRBV20-1	TRBD2	few	TRBJ2-7	CSASGRLSYEQYF	TGCAGTGCATCCGGGAGGCTCTCCTACGAGCAGTACTTC
TRBV5-6	TRBD2	.	TRBJ2-1	CASSFTSGRLTYNEQFF	TGTGCCAGCAGCTTTACTAGCGGGAGATTAACCTACAATGAGCAGTTCTTC
TRBV27	.	.	TRBJ2-2	CASSFIPNTGELFF	TGTGCCAGCAGTTTCATCCCGAACACCGGGGAGCTGTTTTTT
TRBV4-1	TRBD1	.	TRBJ2-1	CASSQAAGTGDNEQFF	TGCGCCAGCAGCCAAGCTGCCGGGACAGGAGACAATGAGCAGTTCTTC
TRBV10-3	.	once	TRBJ2-1	CAISESGTALNEQFF	TGTGCCATCAGTGAGTCTGGTACGGCTTTAAATGAGCAGTTCTTC
TRBV4-1	TRBD1	.	TRBJ2-5	CASSQEPALGGNEQYF	TGCGCCAGCAGCCAAGAGCCGGCATTAGGGGGCAATGAGCAGTACTTC
TRBV20-1	.	.	TRBJ1-4	CSARQGRSNEKLFF	TGCAGTGCTAGACAGGGGCGCTCTAATGAAAAACTGTTTTTT
TRBV12-3/TRBV12-4	.	many	TRBJ2-7	CASTSRGTYEQYF	TGTGCCAGCACCTCTCGAGGCACCTACGAGCAGTACTTC
TRBV6-2/TRBV6-3	TRBD2	.	TRBJ2-7	CAIALAGAYEQYF	TGTGCCATCGCACTAGCGGGGGCCTACGAGCAGTACTTC
TRBV20-1	TRBD1	few	TRBJ2-3	CSASRTGITDTQYF	TGCAGTGCTAGCAGGACAGGGATCACAGATACGCAGTATTTT
TRBV28	.	.	TRBJ2-7	CASSNAGRGLYEQYF	TGTGCCAGCAGTAACGCCGGCAGGGGTCTCTACGAGCAGTACTTC
TRBV7-9	TRBD1	.	TRBJ2-7	CASTIDREAPYERYF	TGTGCCAGCACCATAGACAGGGAAGCCCCCTACGAGCGGTACTTC
TRBV18	TRBD1	.	TRBJ1-2	CASSPQLSGTGDGYTF	TGTGCCAGCTCACCACAACTTTCCGGGACAGGGGATGGCTACACCTTC
TRBV4-1	.	.	TRBJ2-2	CASSWQGSTGELFF	TGCGCCAGCAGCTGGCAGGGTTCCACCGGGGAGCTGTTTTTT
TRBV6-6	.	few	TRBJ1-2	CASSYRAAQLEKYGYTF	TGTGCCAGCAGTTACCGGGCTGCACAGCTGGAAAAATATGGCTACACCTTC
TRBV29-1	TRBD2	many	TRBJ2-5	CSVGLAGRETQYF	TGCAGCGTTGGGCTAGCGGGAAGAGAGACCCAGTACTTC
TRBV6-1	.	.	TRBJ2-7	CASSEQYSEQYF	TGTGCCAGCAGTGAACAATACAGTGAGCAGTACTTC
TRBV10-2	.	.	TRBJ1-4	CASSDSFNEKLFF	TGCGCCAGCAGTGATAGCTTTAATGAAAAACTGTTTTTT
TRBV4-2	.	.	TRBJ2-7	CASSQGQTSPYEQYF	TGTGCCAGCAGCCAAGGGCAGACCTCCCCCTACGAGCAGTACTTC
TRBV9	TRBD1	.	TRBJ2-5	CASKGQGEETQYF	TGTGCCAGCAAAGGACAGGGGGAAGAGACCCAGTACTTC
TRBV15	.	.	TRBJ2-5	CATSREPQETQYF	TGTGCCACCAGCAGAGAGCCTCAAGAGACCCAGTACTTC
TRBV30	TRBD2	.	TRBJ2-3	CAFSGGADTQYF	TGTGCCTTTAGCGGGGGGGCGGATACGCAGTATTTT
TRBV3-1	.	.	TRBJ1-2	CASSQESLPGGYTF	TGTGCCAGCAGCCAAGAATCGTTGCCGGGGGGCTACACCTTC